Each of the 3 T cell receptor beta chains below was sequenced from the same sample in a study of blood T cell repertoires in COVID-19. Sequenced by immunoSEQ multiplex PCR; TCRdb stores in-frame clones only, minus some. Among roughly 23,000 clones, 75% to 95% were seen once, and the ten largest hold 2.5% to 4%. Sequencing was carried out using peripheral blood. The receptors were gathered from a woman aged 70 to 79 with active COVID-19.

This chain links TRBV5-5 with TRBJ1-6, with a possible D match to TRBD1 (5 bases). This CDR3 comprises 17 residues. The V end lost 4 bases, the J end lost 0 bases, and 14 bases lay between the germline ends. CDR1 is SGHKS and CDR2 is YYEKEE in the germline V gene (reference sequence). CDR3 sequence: CASSETAAHSYNSPLHF. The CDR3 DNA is TGTGCCAGCAGCGAGACAGCCGCACACTCCTATAATTCACCCCTCCACTTT.

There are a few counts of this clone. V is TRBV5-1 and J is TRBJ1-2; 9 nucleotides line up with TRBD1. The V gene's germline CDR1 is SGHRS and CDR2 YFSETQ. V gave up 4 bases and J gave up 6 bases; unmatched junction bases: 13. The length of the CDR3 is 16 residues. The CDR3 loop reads CASSPRTGALSDGYTF. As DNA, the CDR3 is TGCGCCAGCAGCCCGCGGACAGGGGCCCTTTCGGATGGCTACACCTTC.

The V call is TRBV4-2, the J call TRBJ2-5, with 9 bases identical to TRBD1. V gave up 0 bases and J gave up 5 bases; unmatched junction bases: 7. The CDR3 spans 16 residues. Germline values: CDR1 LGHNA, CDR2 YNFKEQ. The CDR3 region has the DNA TGTGCCAGCAGCCAAGATCAACAGGGGGCAGGGGAGACCCAGTACTTC. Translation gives CASSQDQQGAGETQYF.